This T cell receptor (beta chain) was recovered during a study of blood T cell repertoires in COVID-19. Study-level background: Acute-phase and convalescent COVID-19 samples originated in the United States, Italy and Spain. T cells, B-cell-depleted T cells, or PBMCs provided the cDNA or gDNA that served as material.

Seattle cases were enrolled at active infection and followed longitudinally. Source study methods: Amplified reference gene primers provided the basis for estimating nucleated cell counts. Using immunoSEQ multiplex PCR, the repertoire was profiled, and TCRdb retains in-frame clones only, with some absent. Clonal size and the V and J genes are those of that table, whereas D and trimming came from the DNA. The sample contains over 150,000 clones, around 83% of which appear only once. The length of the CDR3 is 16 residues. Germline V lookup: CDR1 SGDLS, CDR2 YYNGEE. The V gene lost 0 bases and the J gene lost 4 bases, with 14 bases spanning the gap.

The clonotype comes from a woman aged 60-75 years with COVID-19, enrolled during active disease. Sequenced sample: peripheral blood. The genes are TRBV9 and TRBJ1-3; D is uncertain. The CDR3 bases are TGTGCCAGCAGCGTAGGAGGGAACTCCGCCGGAAACACCATATATTTT. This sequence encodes CASSVGGNSAGNTIYF.